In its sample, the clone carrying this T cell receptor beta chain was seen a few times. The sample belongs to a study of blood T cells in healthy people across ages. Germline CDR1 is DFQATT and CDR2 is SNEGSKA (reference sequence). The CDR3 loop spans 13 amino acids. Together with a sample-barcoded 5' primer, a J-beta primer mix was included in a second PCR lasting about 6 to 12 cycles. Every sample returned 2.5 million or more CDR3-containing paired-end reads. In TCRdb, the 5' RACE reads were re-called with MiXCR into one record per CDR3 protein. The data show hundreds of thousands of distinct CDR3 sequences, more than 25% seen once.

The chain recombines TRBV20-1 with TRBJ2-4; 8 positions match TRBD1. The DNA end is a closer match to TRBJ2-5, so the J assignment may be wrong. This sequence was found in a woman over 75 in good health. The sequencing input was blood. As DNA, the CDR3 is TGCAGTGCTAGATTGGGACAGGCCGAGACCCAGTACTTC. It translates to CSARLGQAETQYF.